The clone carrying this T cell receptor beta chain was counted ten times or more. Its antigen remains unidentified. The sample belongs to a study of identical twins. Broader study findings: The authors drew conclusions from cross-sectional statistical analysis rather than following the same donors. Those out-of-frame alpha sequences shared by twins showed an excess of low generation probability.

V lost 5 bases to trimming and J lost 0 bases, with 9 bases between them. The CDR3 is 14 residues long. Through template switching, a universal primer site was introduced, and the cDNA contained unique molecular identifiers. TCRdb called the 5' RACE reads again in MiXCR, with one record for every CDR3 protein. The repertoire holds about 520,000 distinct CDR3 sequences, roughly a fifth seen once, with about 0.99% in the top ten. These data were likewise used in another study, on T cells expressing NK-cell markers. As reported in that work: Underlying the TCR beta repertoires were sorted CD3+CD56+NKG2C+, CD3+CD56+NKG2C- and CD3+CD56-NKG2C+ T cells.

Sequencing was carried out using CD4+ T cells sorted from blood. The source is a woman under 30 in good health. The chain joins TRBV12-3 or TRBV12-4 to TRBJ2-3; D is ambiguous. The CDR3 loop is CASSDAASTDTQYF. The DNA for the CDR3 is TGTGCCAGCAGTGACGCAGCGAGCACAGATACGCAGTATTTT.